The rows below give T cell receptor beta chains drawn from one sample of a study of blood T cell repertoires in COVID-19. This table comes from immunoSEQ multiplex PCR, and its TCRdb copy is limited to in-frame clones, with some not included. In the table there are 300,000 to 350,000 clones, about nine tenths of which are singletons. The sequenced sample was peripheral blood. The receptors come from a man in his late teens or twenties with active or convalescent COVID-19. CDR3s include the opening cysteine and the closing phenylalanine or tryptophan. A D gene is named only where the DNA matches it firmly. Part of the rows lack a size; the others show once, few, many or a class for expanded clones.

length: 14; J: TRBJ2-5; V: TRBV15; size: -; D: -; DNA: TGTGCCACCAGCAGAGGGGGGGATTCAGAGACCCAGTACTTC; CDR3: CATSRGGDSETQYF
length: 18; J: TRBJ2-3; V: TRBV5-1; size: once; D: TRBD2; DNA: TGCGCCAGCAGTCGAGGGACTAGCGGGGGTACTAGCACAGATACGCAGTATTTT; CDR3: CASSRGTSGGTSTDTQYF
length: 14; J: TRBJ1-6; V: TRBV4-1; size: -; D: -; DNA: TGCGCCAGCGGACATACTTCCTATAATTCACCCCTCCACTTT; CDR3: CASGHTSYNSPLHF
length: 12; J: TRBJ2-7; V: TRBV15; size: few; D: -; DNA: TGTGCCACCAGCAAAACAGGCTACGAGCAGTACTTC; CDR3: CATSKTGYEQYF
length: 15; J: TRBJ2-3; V: TRBV18; size: -; D: -; DNA: TGTGCCAGCTCACCTGGGGGGGGCCTCACAGATACGCAGTATTTT; CDR3: CASSPGGGLTDTQYF
length: 14; J: TRBJ1-2; V: TRBV5-5; size: -; D: -; DNA: TGTGCCAGCAGCTTGGATCAGGGCGTCTATGGCTACACCTTC; CDR3: CASSLDQGVYGYTF
length: 15; J: TRBJ2-5; V: TRBV27; size: once; D: TRBD1; DNA: TGTGCCAGCAGTCTCGACAGGGGGCTGTGGGAGACCCAGTACTTC; CDR3: CASSLDRGLWETQYF
length: 17; J: TRBJ2-1; V: TRBV9; size: -; D: -; DNA: TGTGCCAGCAGCGCGCACCATCTAGCGCAGGCTTTAGGAGAGCAGTTCTTC; CDR3: CASSAHHLAQALGEQFF
length: 18; J: TRBJ1-1; V: TRBV27; size: -; D: TRBD1; DNA: TGTGCCAGCAGTTTACAAACGATGACAGGGGTTTACGGCACTGAAGCTTTCTTT; CDR3: CASSLQTMTGVYGTEAFF
length: 16; J: TRBJ2-7; V: TRBV7-8; size: -; D: TRBD2; DNA: TGTGCCAGCAGCTCGGGACTAGCGGGAAACCCCTACGAGCAGTACTTC; CDR3: CASSSGLAGNPYEQYF